The sequence of this T cell receptor (beta chain) was determined in a study of cytomegalovirus exposure and HLA in healthy donors. Turning to the study itself: Out of around 360 genotyped donors, about 84% belonged to the Caucasian-associated ancestry cluster. Study findings and constraints: Apparent HLA restriction characterized most CMV-associated TCR beta chains in a later analysis.

CDR1 MDHEN and CDR2 SYDVKM come from the germline V gene. Trimming removed 6 bases from V and 9 bases from J; junction bases left unmatched: 9. This CDR3 comprises 14 residues. PCR used 60 Vbeta primers and 13 Jbeta primers. Data came from immunoSEQ multiplex PCR; TCRdb stores just in-frame clones and leaves some out. Of tens of thousands of clones in the sample, 72% were seen once. This clone was observed a few times. What it binds is not known. Specimen: PBMCs. The chain joins TRBV28 to TRBJ2-1; 9 bases align to TRBD1. The receptor's source is a woman between 50 and 59 years old in good health and CMV-seronegative. CDR3 region: CASSTPHRGREQFF. The CDR3, as DNA: TGTGCCAGCAGCACACCACACAGGGGGCGTGAGCAGTTCTTC.